This TCR beta chain was sequenced during a study of tissue T cells after allogeneic stem cell transplantation. Study-wide results and caveats: Sampling depth was limited, and the cohort was small and clinically varied. Motif-based clustering found tissue-specific repertoire signatures shared across patients, though few clones were shared.

The length of the CDR3 is 14 residues. Germline CDR1 KGHPV, CDR2 FQNQEV (reference sequence). V was pared by 3 bases and J by 1 base, with 6 bases between. Time point described: mouse harvest day 7 after allogeneic transplant. Mouse grafts combined 10^7 T-cell-depleted bone marrow cells with 10^6 splenic CD5+ T cells. Assay: immunoSEQ multiplex PCR; the TCRdb copy retains only in-frame clones and omits some. The sample lists 6,500 to 10,000 clones, approximately 50% occurring once. This clone was seen a handful of times. Its antigen is as yet unknown. Gene names and germline match the mouse. The read gets to within 1 residue of the CDR3 end, and the germline J gene fills in the rest.

The source material was gut tissue. This clonotype was obtained from a female BALB/c mouse given C57BL/6 T cells with graft-versus-host disease after an allogeneic hematopoietic cell transplant. The rearrangement uses TRBV26 and TRBJ1-4; the D is unclear. This chain's CDR3 is CASSLRNSNERLFF. The covered CDR3 bases are TGTGCCAGCAGTCTTCGGAATTCCAACGAAAGATTATTT.